This TCR beta chain came from a study of blood T cell repertoires in COVID-19. This CDR3 contains 16 residues. TCRdb keeps only in-frame clones here, not all; method: immunoSEQ multiplex PCR. This table has under 140,000 clones, 87% appearing once. The receptor comes from a human donor in a cohort sampled during active COVID-19. The chain couples TRBV21-1 to TRBJ1-1; the D segment call TRBD1 is taken from the table without a DNA check. TRBV21-1 is given as a pseudogene. The specimen sequenced was peripheral blood. The chain's CDR3 is CASGNLQGKPNTEAFF. CDR3 nucleotide sequence: TGTGCCAGCGGAAACCTACAGGGGAAACCGAACACTGAAGCTTTCTTT.